One and the same sample provided the 13 T cell receptor beta chains below, sequenced in a study of blood T cell repertoires in COVID-19. Data came from immunoSEQ multiplex PCR; TCRdb stores just in-frame clones and leaves some out. The profile covers some 200,000 clones, with 70% to 85% appearing a single time and around 5.2% taken by the ten largest. Input material: PBMCs or T cells enriched from blood (not recorded which). These TCRs come from a woman in her sixties with acute COVID-19.

The chain has TRBV21-1 and TRBJ2-2; the D segment call TRBD1 is taken from the table without a DNA check. TRBV21-1 is shown as a pseudogene. The CDR3 spans 17 residues. CDR3 nucleotide sequence: TGTGCCAGCAGCACCCCTACAAGGGACAAGGACACCGGGGAGCTGTTTTTT. It codes for CASSTPTRDKDTGELFF.

The chain employs TRBV6-2 or TRBV6-3 and TRBJ2-1, with 11 bases that match TRBD2. The V gene end was trimmed by 6 bases and the J gene end by 8 bases; junction bases not matched to a gene: 12. CDR1 is MNHEY, CDR2 SVGEGT, per germline. CDR3 length equals 16 residues. CDR3 residues: CASSQTTLAGGHEQFF. The CDR3 DNA sequence: TGTGCCAGCAGCCAAACAACTCTAGCGGGGGGTCATGAGCAGTTCTTC.

A note on this clone: Other DNA sequences of this sample code for an identical CDR3. The chain employs TRBV27 and TRBJ2-2, with 12 bases fitting TRBD2. The V and J ends lost 3 bases and 5 bases, in that order; junction bases with no gene match: 1. Germline CDR1 and CDR2: MNHEY and SMNVEV (reference sequence). The CDR3 has 15 residues. The CDR3 protein is CASSFGTSGTGELFF. The DNA of the CDR3 is TGTGCCAGCAGTTTTGGGACTAGCGGGACCGGGGAGCTGTTTTTT.

Only a few counts were recorded for this clone. The CDR3 nucleotides read TGTGCCAGCAGTCGAGGGATGTCAGAGCAGTACGTC. It is translated as CASSRGMSEQYV. The chain uses TRBV28 and TRBJ2-7; D perhaps matches TRBD2 (5 bases). The V and J ends lost 5 bases and 7 bases respectively, with 12 bases between them. The CDR3 runs to 12 residues. Germline lookup yields CDR1 MDHEN and CDR2 SYDVKM.

A single count supports this clone. This chain joins TRBV7-2 and TRBJ1-2; 11 positions agree with TRBD1. The V gene's germline CDR1 is SGHTA and CDR2 FQGNSA. After removal of 5 bases from V and 5 bases from J, the junction contained 7 bases not matched to a gene. The CDR3 sequence is 15 residues long. CDR3 region: CASSRTGGSRYGYTF. As DNA, the CDR3 is TGTGCCAGCAGCAGGACAGGGGGCTCAAGATATGGCTACACCTTC.

The chain is built from TRBV28 and TRBJ2-5; 9 bases map to TRBD2. The trim removed 8 bases at V and 1 base at J, leaving 8 bases unmatched. The CDR3 is 15 residues long. Germline V gene lookup returns CDR1 MDHEN and CDR2 SYDVKM. CDR3 sequence (DNA): TGTGCCAGCGCGTGGCGGGAGGGATTCCAAGAGACCCAGTACTTC. The encoded protein is CASAWREGFQETQYF.

The CDR3 protein is CASSLILLSVDEQYF. The CDR3, as DNA: TGTGCCAGCAGTTTAATCCTACTGAGCGTTGACGAGCAGTACTTC. The chain is built from TRBV6-2 or TRBV6-3 and TRBJ2-7; D is ambiguous. Germline V lookup: CDR1 MNHEY, CDR2 SVGEGT. Trimming removed 4 bases from V and 5 bases from J, with 18 bases in between. This CDR3 is built from 15 residues.

J is TRBJ2-7 and V is TRBV6-5; 8 nucleotides match TRBD2. From germline, CDR1 is MNHEY and CDR2 SVGAGI. V was clipped by 6 bases and J by 11 bases; unmatched bases: 9. The CDR3 consists of 12 residues. The CDR3 here is CASRPGGGNEYF. The CDR3 DNA follows: TGTGCCAGCAGGCCCGGGGGGGGCAACGAGTACTTC.

The chain uses TRBV27 and TRBJ2-1; 7 nucleotides agree with TRBD2. The CDR3 runs 15 residues. V lost 2 bases to trimming and J lost 2 bases; unmatched junction nucleotides: 3. Germline V gene data show CDR1 as MNHEY and CDR2 as SMNVEV (reference sequence). The CDR3 spells CASSLGGSTYNEQFF. In DNA form, the CDR3 reads TGTGCCAGCAGTTTAGGCGGGAGTACCTACAATGAGCAGTTCTTC.

This clone occurred once. CDR3 nucleotide sequence: TGTGCCAGTAGTAATAATTTAGGGACAGAAAACACCGGGGAGCTGTTTTTT. Translation gives CASSNNLGTENTGELFF. J is TRBJ2-2 and V is TRBV19; 7 nucleotides agree with TRBD1. The CDR3 extends over 17 amino acids. Germline V gene lookup returns CDR1 LNHDA and CDR2 SQIVND (reference sequence). The trim removed 4 bases at V and 2 bases at J, leaving 10 bases unmatched.

This clone has only one observation. CDR3 nucleotide sequence: TGTGCCACCAGTGGTGACTCCCAACGGGTCACAGATACGCAGTATTTT. It encodes CATSGDSQRVTDTQYF. This chain uses TRBV24-1 with TRBJ2-3, with D uncertain. Trimming cost V 5 bases and J 2 bases, with 16 bases left between them. CDR3 length: 16 amino acids. CDR1 and CDR2 (germline): KGHDR, SFDVKD.

A single count supports this clone. The chain joins TRBV5-4 to TRBJ2-5; 15 nucleotides match TRBD2. The V segment lost 5 bases and the J segment 1 base; nucleotides outside the gene matches: 6. From germline, CDR1 is SGHNT and CDR2 YYREEE (reference sequence). The CDR3 is 17 amino acids. The CDR3 here is CASRVGLAGGLQETQYF. Here the CDR3 DNA reads TGTGCCAGCAGGGTAGGACTAGCGGGGGGGCTCCAAGAGACCCAGTACTTC.

The chain is built from TRBV10-1 and TRBJ1-5; weak D call: TRBD1 (5 bases). Germline V gene sequence: CDR1 WNHNN, CDR2 SYGVQD (reference sequence). CDR3 size: 13 residues. V lost 4 bases and J 7 bases, leaving 11 bases between the germline ends. The CDR3 here is CASSAGQGQPQHF. The CDR3 DNA sequence: TGCGCCAGCAGTGCAGGGCAGGGACAGCCCCAGCATTTT.